This entry lists 26 T cell receptor beta chains sequenced from one sample in a study of T-cell memory formation after mild COVID-19. MiXCR was run by TCRdb on the 5' RACE reads, yielding one entry per CDR3 protein. The sample records over 450,000 distinct CDR3 sequences, around 21% being singletons. The specimen was PBMCs or a T cell subset sorted from them (not recorded which). These receptors were obtained from an adult woman who had mild COVID-19 (a few samples of this study predate the infection). Cell type and time point are not known.

The chain is built from TRBV12-3 or TRBV12-4 and TRBJ2-4, with D unclear. CDR3 length equals 15 residues. V lost 1 base and J lost 3, with 10 bases in between. For the CDR3, the DNA is TGTGCCAGCAGTTTAGTGGGGTTGGGCAAAAACATTCAGTACTTC. Translating gives CASSLVGLGKNIQYF.

The rearrangement joins TRBV30 to TRBJ1-4; D ambiguous. Per the germline V gene, CDR1 is GTSNPN and CDR2 is SVGIG (reference sequence). The V end was cut by 3 bases, the J end by 7 bases, with 6 bases between. The CDR3 length is 11 residues. The DNA for the CDR3 is TGTGCCTGGAGGGGGATTGAAAAACTGTTTTTT. Its protein product is CAWRGIEKLFF.

This rearrangement joins TRBV29-1 to TRBJ2-7; D may match TRBD1 or TRBD2 (5 bases each). V was cut by 7 bases and J by 2 bases, with 15 bases left in between. The CDR3 consists of 13 residues. Per the germline V gene, CDR1 is SQVTM and CDR2 is ANQGSEA. CDR3 sequence: CSGTGTDPYEQYF. The CDR3 DNA reads TGCAGCGGAACCGGGACGGATCCCTACGAGCAGTACTTC.

The V gene is TRBV7-9, the J gene TRBJ1-1; no clear D gene. The germline CDR1 and CDR2 sequences are SEHNR and FQNEAQ (reference sequence). The CDR3 is made up of 15 amino acids. Trimming removed 5 bases from V and 0 bases from J, with 13 bases in between. In DNA form, the CDR3 reads TGTGCCAGCAGCCCGCCGTGGGCCCTGAACACTGAAGCTTTCTTT. Translated, it gives CASSPPWALNTEAFF.

This clonotype has more than one count but fewer than ten. The V and J genes are TRBV30 and TRBJ1-3; perhaps TRBD1 as D (5 bases). Germline values: CDR1 GTSNPN, CDR2 SVGIG (reference sequence). CDR3 length: 13 amino acids. With 3 bases removed from V and 4 bases from J, the gap between germline ends came to 10 bases. CDR3 nucleotide sequence: TGTGCCTGGAGGGGGGGATACGGAAACACCATATATTTT. Encoded protein: CAWRGGYGNTIYF.

The CDR3 loop reads CASSLEGTARDEQYF. CDR3 nucleotide sequence: TGTGCCAGCAGCTTGGAGGGGACCGCGAGGGACGAGCAGTACTTC. The V gene is TRBV7-8, the J gene TRBJ2-7; D is possibly TRBD2 (6 bases). V was cut by 3 bases and J by 5 bases, with 17 bases left in between. The CDR3 spans 15 residues. Germline CDR1 and CDR2: SGHVS and FQNEAQ.

The CDR3 region has the DNA TGCAGTGCTAGTGGCGGGACAGGCCGTTGGGAGGGCTATGGCTACACCTTC. As protein: CSASGGTGRWEGYGYTF. The gene calls are TRBV20-1 and TRBJ1-2, with 8 bases lining up with TRBD1. The germline V gene encodes CDR1 DFQATT and CDR2 SNEGSKA (reference sequence). This CDR3 is 17 amino acids long. V lost 3 bases and J lost 4; bases outside the gene matches: 16.

A few counts support this clonotype. In DNA, the CDR3 is TGTGCCAGCAGAGACACAACCGGACAGGGGACCCGCAATCAGCCCCAGCATTTT. Amino acid sequence: CASRDTTGQGTRNQPQHF. This chain connects TRBV2 to TRBJ1-5; 9 positions match TRBD1. Germline V gene data show CDR1 as SNHLY and CDR2 as FYNNEI. J lost 2 bases, V lost 6 bases, and 14 bases had no gene match. The CDR3 spans 18 residues.

The gene calls are TRBV6-5 and TRBJ2-2, with a weak D call TRBD2 (6 bases). Germline V CDR1 and CDR2: MNHEY, SVGAGI. Trimming took 7 bases from V and 0 from J, leaving 15 bases between them. The CDR3 has 16 residues. CDR3 amino acids: CASKLTGLTNTGELFF. The CDR3 nucleotides read TGTGCCAGCAAACTTACGGGACTTACGAACACCGGGGAGCTGTTTTTT.

This clonotype was detected a few times. The V and J genes are TRBV15 and TRBJ1-2; 7 bases fit TRBD1. With 1 base clipped from V and 8 bases from J, the junction kept 10 bases outside the gene matches. The CDR3 extends over 15 amino acids. The V gene's germline CDR1 is LNHNV and CDR2 YYDKDF (reference sequence). The DNA of the CDR3 is TGTGCCACCAGCAGAGCAGACAGGGAACCCCCAGGCTACACCTTC. Its translation is CATSRADREPPGYTF. The full variable domain, its missing parts supplied by reference TRBV15 and TRBJ1-2, is DAMVIQNPRYQVTQFGKPVTLSCSQTLNHNVMYWYQQKSSQAPKLLFHYYDKDFNNEADTPDNFQSRRPNTSFCFLDIRSPGLGDTAMYLCATSRADREPPGYTFGSGTRLTVV.

The chain has TRBV4-3 and TRBJ1-3; D is uncertain. In germline, CDR1 is LGHNA, CDR2 YSLEER. CDR3 size: 17 residues. The V end was cut by 0 bases, the J end by 0 bases, with 12 bases between. The chain's CDR3 is CASSQDNRLSSGNTIYF. Written as DNA, the CDR3 is TGCGCCAGCAGCCAAGATAATAGACTCAGCTCTGGAAACACCATATATTTT.

This clonotype has more than one count but fewer than ten. One end of the junction fails to match germline, which may point to a read error. The CDR3 region has the DNA TGTGCCTGGATGGGGATGAGCACTGAATCTTTCTTT. It codes for CAWMGMSTESFF. The chain uses TRBV30 and TRBJ1-1; D unresolved. The CDR3 extends over 12 amino acids. CDR1 GTSNPN and CDR2 SVGIG come from the germline V gene (reference sequence).

V gene TRBV9 combines with J gene TRBJ2-1; TRBD2 matches 9 bases. J gave up 6 bases and V 0 bases, and 7 bases lay outside the gene matches. Looked up from germline, CDR1 is SGDLS and CDR2 is YYNGEE. This CDR3 is built from 16 residues. CDR3 loop: CASSVGGLAPSNEQFF. CDR3 DNA sequence: TGTGCCAGCAGCGTAGGGGGACTAGCCCCTTCCAATGAGCAGTTCTTC.

The genes are TRBV7-9 and TRBJ2-7; D perhaps matches TRBD1 (6 bases). The CDR3 is 15 amino acids. Trimming left V 5 bases short and J 4 bases short, with 18 bases between. Germline V gives CDR1 SEHNR, CDR2 FQNEAQ (reference sequence). The DNA for the CDR3 is TGTGCCAGCAGCCCCGCCGCAGGGGAAGGGTACGAGCAGTACTTC. Translated, it gives CASSPAAGEGYEQYF.

This clonotype was recorded a few times. J is TRBJ2-1 and V is TRBV7-8, with 8 bases lining up with TRBD2. The CDR3 spans 13 residues. V shed 5 bases and J 13 bases; nucleotides not matched to a gene: 10. The V gene's germline CDR1 is SGHVS and CDR2 FQNEAQ. The CDR3 region has the DNA TGTGCCAGCAGCGCTAGCGGGCAGCTGATTCAGTTCTTC. Protein sequence: CASSASGQLIQFF.

This clonotype was seen ten or more times. The V and J genes are TRBV5-1 and TRBJ2-3; D not resolved. CDR3 length: 17 residues. The germline CDR1 and CDR2 sequences are SGHRS and YFSETQ. V was pared by 4 bases and J by 2 bases, with 20 bases between. The CDR3: CASSRTYQDHITDTQYF. CDR3 nucleotides: TGCGCCAGCAGCCGAACCTACCAGGATCACATCACAGATACGCAGTATTTT.

This clonotype showed up many times. The CDR3 nucleotides are TGTGCCAGCAGCCGACAGGGGCCGAACACCGGGGAGCTGTTTTTT. Its protein product is CASSRQGPNTGELFF. The chain is built from TRBV7-9 and TRBJ2-2; the match to TRBD1 covers 8 bases. The CDR3 covers 15 residues. V lost 5 bases to trimming and J lost 0 bases; unmatched junction nucleotides: 2. Germline lookup yields CDR1 SEHNR and CDR2 FQNEAQ (reference sequence).

The V call is TRBV5-1, the J call TRBJ1-1; 8 bases map to TRBD1. CDR1 and CDR2 from the germline V gene are SGHRS and YFSETQ. J lost 1 base, V lost 0 bases, and 5 bases had no gene match. The length of the CDR3 is 16 residues. In DNA, the CDR3 is TGCGCCAGCAGCTTGGCACAGGGGGATGGGAACACTGAAGCTTTCTTT. It yields the protein CASSLAQGDGNTEAFF.

This chain connects TRBV4-1 to TRBJ2-5, with 9 positions matching TRBD1. This CDR3 comprises 19 residues. V lost 5 bases and J lost 1; bases outside the gene matches: 17. CDR1 and CDR2 from the germline V gene are MGHRA and YSYEKL. The CDR3 reads CASSVQWGTGLGFQETQYF. The DNA of the CDR3 is TGCGCCAGCAGCGTTCAATGGGGGACAGGGTTAGGGTTCCAAGAGACCCAGTACTTC.

The genes are TRBV2 and TRBJ2-7; 7 nucleotides agree with TRBD1. The germline gives CDR1 SNHLY, CDR2 FYNNEI. J gave up 4 bases and V 6 bases, and 9 bases lay outside the gene matches. The CDR3 length is 14 residues. The CDR3 sequence is CASRTQGVRYEQYF. In DNA form, the CDR3 reads TGTGCCAGCAGAACGCAGGGGGTTAGGTACGAGCAGTACTTC.

This rearrangement joins TRBV6-1 to TRBJ2-7; no firm D call. V was clipped by 2 bases and J by 0 bases, with 11 bases between them. The CDR3 spans 15 residues. The V gene's germline CDR1 is MNHNS and CDR2 SASEGT. The CDR3 protein is CASSELSVSSYEQYF. The CDR3, as DNA: TGTGCCAGCAGTGAATTGAGCGTTAGCTCCTACGAGCAGTACTTC.

This clonotype was seen only a few times. The chain recombines TRBV5-5 with TRBJ2-7, with 7 bases fitting TRBD2. With V trimmed by 1 base and J by 5 bases, 3 bases remained unmatched. Germline V gene data show CDR1 as SGHKS and CDR2 as YYEKEE (reference sequence). CDR3 length: 13 amino acids. CDR3 sequence reads: CASSLTSAHEQYF. DNA for the CDR3: TGTGCCAGCAGCTTGACTAGCGCTCACGAGCAGTACTTC. Full variable domain (remainder filled in from reference TRBV5-5 and TRBJ2-7): DAGVTQSPTHLIKTRGQQVTLRCSPISGHKSVSWYQQVLGQGPQFIFQYYEKEERGRGNFPDRFSARQFPNYSSELNVNALLLGDSALYLCASSLTSAHEQYFGPGTRLTVT.

This clonotype was counted at least ten times. The V call is TRBV4-3, the J call TRBJ2-7; 9 bases are a match to TRBD1. J was trimmed by 2 bases and V by 3 bases; bases with no gene match: 2. Germline values: CDR1 LGHNA, CDR2 YSLEER. The CDR3 covers 14 residues. The CDR3 nucleotides are TGCGCCAGCAGCCACCGGACAGGGGCCTACGAGCAGTACTTC. It specifies CASSHRTGAYEQYF.

The sample holds many counts of this clonotype. This chain connects TRBV18 to TRBJ2-1; D is perhaps TRBD1 or TRBD2 (5 bases each). The V end was cut by 3 bases, the J end by 8 bases, with 11 bases between. This CDR3 comprises 13 residues. The germline V gene encodes CDR1 KGHSH and CDR2 LQKENI. CDR3: CASSPNGADEQFF. CDR3 nucleotide sequence: TGTGCCAGCTCACCTAACGGGGCGGATGAGCAGTTCTTC.

This clonotype has ten or more counts. CDR3 nucleotide sequence: TGTGCCAGCAGCTTAGTAGGACTAGCGGGGGGGCAAGAGACCCAGTACTTC. It yields the protein CASSLVGLAGGQETQYF. The rearrangement joins TRBV7-2 to TRBJ2-5, with TRBD2 identical over 15 bases. With 1 base clipped from V and 2 bases from J, the junction kept 2 bases outside the gene matches. Germline-derived CDR1 and CDR2 are SGHTA and FQGNSA. The CDR3 sequence is 17 residues long.

This chain links TRBV7-9 with TRBJ2-2; D gene uncertain. V lost 6 bases, J lost 6 bases, and 17 bases lay in between. From germline, CDR1 is SEHNR and CDR2 FQNEAQ (reference sequence). This CDR3 comprises 15 residues. The DNA for the CDR3 is TGTGCCAGCAGATCCCCTAGTAATCGGGCCGGGGAGCTGTTTTTT. The encoded protein is CASRSPSNRAGELFF.